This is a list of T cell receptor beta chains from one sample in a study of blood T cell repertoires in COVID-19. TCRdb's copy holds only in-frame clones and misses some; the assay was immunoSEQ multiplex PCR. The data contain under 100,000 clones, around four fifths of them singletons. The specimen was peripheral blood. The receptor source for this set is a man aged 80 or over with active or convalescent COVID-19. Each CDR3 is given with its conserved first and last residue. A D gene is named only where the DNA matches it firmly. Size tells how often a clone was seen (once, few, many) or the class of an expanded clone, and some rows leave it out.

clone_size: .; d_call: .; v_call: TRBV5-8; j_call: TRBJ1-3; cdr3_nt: TGTGCCAGCGTCCTTCGGGACAGAAACACCATATATTTT; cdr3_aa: CASVLRDRNTIYF
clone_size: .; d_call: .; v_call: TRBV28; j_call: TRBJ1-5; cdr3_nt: TGTGCCAGCAGTCCCCGACTTATATGGAATCAGCCCCAGCATTTT; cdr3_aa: CASSPRLIWNQPQHF
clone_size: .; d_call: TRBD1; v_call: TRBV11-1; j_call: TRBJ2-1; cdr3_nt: TGTGCCAGCACCGATATCGGGACAGGGCTCGATGAGCAGTTCTTC; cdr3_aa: CASTDIGTGLDEQFF
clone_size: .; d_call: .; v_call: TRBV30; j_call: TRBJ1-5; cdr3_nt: TGTGCCTGGAATGGGGGGGGCGGTCAGCCCCAGCATTTT; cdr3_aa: CAWNGGGGQPQHF
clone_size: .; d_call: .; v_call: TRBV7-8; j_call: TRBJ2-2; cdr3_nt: TGTGCCAGCAGCGCCGTCAGGAACACCGGGGAGCTGTTTTTT; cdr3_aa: CASSAVRNTGELFF
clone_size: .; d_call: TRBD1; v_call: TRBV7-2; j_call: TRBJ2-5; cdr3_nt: TGTGCCAGCAGCTTAGCGGTGGGGACAGGCCAAGAGACCCAGTACTTC; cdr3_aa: CASSLAVGTGQETQYF
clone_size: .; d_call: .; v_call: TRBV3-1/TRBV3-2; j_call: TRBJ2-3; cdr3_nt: TGTGCCAGCAGCCAAGAGTCTCCTAGCACAGATACGCAGTATTTT; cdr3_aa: CASSQESPSTDTQYF
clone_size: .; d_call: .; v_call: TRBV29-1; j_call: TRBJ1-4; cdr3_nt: TGCAGCGTCGCCGTTGGGGGGGCAAATGAAAAACTGTTTTTT; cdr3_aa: CSVAVGGANEKLFF
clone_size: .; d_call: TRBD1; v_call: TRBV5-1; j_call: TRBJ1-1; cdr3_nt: TGCGCCAGCAGCTTGGGGGGACAGATGAACACTGAAGCTTTCTTT; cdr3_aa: CASSLGGQMNTEAFF
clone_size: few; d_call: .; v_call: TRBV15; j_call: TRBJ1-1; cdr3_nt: TGTGCCACCAGTAAAACAGGGTTGGCTGAAGCTTTCTTT; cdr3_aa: CATSKTGLAEAFF
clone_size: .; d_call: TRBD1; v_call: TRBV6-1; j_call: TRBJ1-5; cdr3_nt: TGTGCCAGCAGTGCCTACGGGCGACAGGGGATATACCAGCCCCAGCATTTT; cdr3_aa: CASSAYGRQGIYQPQHF
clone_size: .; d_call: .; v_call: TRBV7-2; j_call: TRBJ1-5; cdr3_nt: TGTGCCAGCAGCTTAGGCCCGGAGCGCAATCAGCCCCAGCATTTT; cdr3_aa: CASSLGPERNQPQHF
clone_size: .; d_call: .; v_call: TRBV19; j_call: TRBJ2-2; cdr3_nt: TGTGCCAGTGGAAAAACAACTAGGGGGGAGCTGTTTTTT; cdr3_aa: CASGKTTRGELFF
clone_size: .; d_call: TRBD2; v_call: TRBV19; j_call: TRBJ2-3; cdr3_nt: TGTGCCAGTAAGACTAGCGGGAGGGAAGATACGCAGTATTTT; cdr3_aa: CASKTSGREDTQYF
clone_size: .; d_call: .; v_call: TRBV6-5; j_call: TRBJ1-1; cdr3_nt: TGTGCCAGCGCGAAGGGGGGGGTCAGTTACACTGAAGCTTTCTTT; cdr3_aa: CASAKGGVSYTEAFF
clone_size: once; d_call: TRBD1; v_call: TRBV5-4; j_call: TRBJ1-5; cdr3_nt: TGTGCCAGCAGCCCGGACAGGGGCCGCGATCAGCCCCAGCATTTT; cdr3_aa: CASSPDRGRDQPQHF